Ten or more counts support the clone carrying this TCR beta chain. Its antigen remains unknown. The source of the sample is a study of spatial heterogeneity in lung cancer. Whole-study results and caveats: The counts of expanded TCRs, ubiquitous and regional, tracked ubiquitous and regional nonsynonymous mutations, respectively. How many expanded intratumoral alpha and beta TCRs were present tracked the tumor mutation count, which was a count of nonsynonymous mutations.

Time point: sample taken at primary tumor resection. Patients with untreated early-stage non-small cell lung cancer, numbering some 68, were the donors. In germline, CDR1 is SGHTA, CDR2 FQGNSA. J gave up 6 bases and V 1 base, and 7 bases lay outside the gene matches. The CDR3 sequence is 16 residues long. TCRdb reanalysed the 5' RACE reads using MiXCR and keeps one entry per CDR3 protein. The sample lists some 23,000 distinct CDR3 sequences; approximately 9% were seen once. Source: lung tumor tissue, taken at surgery. The origin of this receptor is a male donor with early-stage non-small cell lung cancer. The rearrangement links TRBV7-2 to TRBJ2-3, with 10 bases fitting TRBD2. The DNA for the CDR3 is TGTGCCAGCAGCTTAGGTCTAGCGGGAGTGCGGGATACGCAGTATTTT. Amino acid sequence: CASSLGLAGVRDTQYF.